These 30 T cell receptor beta chains were sequenced from one sample in a study of CXCR3-negative and CXCR3-positive naive CD8 T cells (dated by TCRdb to the late 2010s). The investigation overall reported the following: TRB CDR3s from CXCR3-positive naive cells showed higher hydrophobicity (lower Kidera factor 4), lower energy, and higher strength and volume indices than CXCR3-negative naive cells.

Sequencing was carried out with a NextSeq 550. The Human TCR Profiling Kit (MiLaboratory) was used to make UMI-labeled 5' RACE TRB cDNA libraries. The reads, reprocessed by TCRdb, yield one row per CDR3 protein sequence and no DNA. The table kept for this sample lists roughly 6,800 distinct CDR3 sequences. The top ten clonotypes cover under 1.5% of the sample. Their target antigens are unknown. The sample taken for sequencing was naive CXCR3+ CD8+ T cells from blood. The sample's cell subset or site label, decoded: CD45RO-CCR7+CD27+CD95- naive CD8+ T cells expressing CXCR3 (TNR3+). The receptors here all came from a human donor in good health. Some clones in this sample may be carry-over from other donors' samples.

The J gene is TRBJ2-7, the V gene TRBV14; checking the TCRdb D call of TRBD1 is not possible without DNA. CDR1 is SGHDN and CDR2 is FVKESK in the germline V gene. The CDR3 extends over 16 amino acids. The CDR3 protein is CASSRNRDRELYEQYF.

This clonotype is medium-sized (0.01 to 0.1%) by frequency. The V call is TRBV6-5, the J call TRBJ2-2; TCRdb picks TRBD1, but there is no DNA to check that call. The CDR3 covers 14 residues. Germline V gene lookup returns CDR1 MNHEY and CDR2 SVGAGI. CDR3 loop: CASTPGTGSGELFF.

This chain joins TRBV25-1 and TRBJ2-4; TCRdb's D gene call, TRBD1, goes unchecked for lack of DNA. Germline CDR1 MGHDK, CDR2 SYGVNS. The CDR3 totals 12 residues. This CDR3 is CASSEGGNIQYF. The variable domain in full, completed from reference TRBV25-1 and TRBJ2-4, reads EADIYQTPRYLVIGTGKKITLECSQTMGHDKMYWYQQDPGMELHLIHYSYGVNSTEKGDLSSESTVSRIRTEHFPLTLESARPSHTSQYLCASSEGGNIQYFGAGTRLSVL.

V usage is TRBV21-1 and J usage is TRBJ1-1; TCRdb names TRBD1, which stays unverified in the absence of DNA. TRBV21-1 counts as a pseudogene. The CDR3 totals 14 residues. CDR3 protein: CARIKGTANTEAFF.

The chain joins TRBV6-2 or TRBV6-3 to TRBJ2-7; TCRdb designates TRBD1, a call that cannot be tested without DNA. From germline, CDR1 is MNHEY and CDR2 SVGEGT. The CDR3 totals 19 residues. CDR3 residues: CASSQDIRDLYDPPREQYF.

This clonotype is called medium-sized based on its frequency. The J gene is TRBJ2-7, the V gene TRBV29-1. Germline V gives CDR1 SQVTM, CDR2 ANQGSEA. The CDR3 is 12 residues long. CDR3 region: CSVRLGLSEQYF.

V and J are TRBV5-1 and TRBJ1-1; TCRdb selects TRBD1, and the lack of DNA leaves this call unchecked. The germline gives CDR1 SGHRS, CDR2 YFSETQ. The CDR3 loop spans 13 amino acids. The CDR3 sequence is CASSFAGGTEAFF. Full variable domain (missing parts from reference TRBV5-1 and TRBJ1-1): KAGVTQTPRYLIKTRGQQVTLSCSPISGHRSVSWYQQTPGQGLQFLFEYFSETQRNKGNFPGRFSGRQFSNSRSEMNVSTLELGDSALYLCASSFAGGTEAFFGQGTRLTVV.

This clonotype is called medium-sized based on its frequency. The chain recombines TRBV29-1 with TRBJ2-5; the TRBD2 assignment by TCRdb is unverifiable without DNA. CDR1 and CDR2 (germline): SQVTM, ANQGSEA. This CDR3 has 17 residues. CDR3 loop: CSVIPGLAGAFQETQYF.

This clonotype is deemed medium-sized by its frequency. This chain connects TRBV29-1 to TRBJ2-5; the D call from TCRdb, TRBD1, cannot be confirmed without DNA. Germline CDR1 and CDR2: SQVTM and ANQGSEA. This CDR3 has 15 residues. Here the CDR3 reads CSVEGRTGWEETQYF.

According to its frequency, this clonotype is medium-sized. The CDR3 protein is CSARDGQVSSYEQYF. The V and J genes are TRBV20-1 and TRBJ2-7; TCRdb's D gene call, TRBD1, goes unchecked for lack of DNA. Germline V CDR1 and CDR2: DFQATT, SNEGSKA (reference sequence). The CDR3 sequence is 15 residues long.

According to its frequency, this clonotype is medium-sized. The chain employs TRBV14 and TRBJ2-1. The CDR3 has 15 amino acids. The germline V gene has CDR1 SGHDN and CDR2 FVKESK. The CDR3 sequence is CASSQGIGWLDEQFF.

The V gene is TRBV29-1, the J gene TRBJ2-3. Germline V lookup: CDR1 SQVTM, CDR2 ANQGSEA. The CDR3 is 12 residues long. CDR3 region: CSVVGWTGTQYF.

This chain uses TRBV19 with TRBJ2-1; without DNA, the TCRdb call of TRBD2 cannot be checked. The V gene's germline CDR1 is LNHDA and CDR2 SQIVND (reference sequence). The CDR3 is 16 amino acids. The CDR3 protein is CASSIVSGPSYNEQFF.

This clonotype registers medium-sized by frequency. The chain has TRBV2 and TRBJ2-7; with no DNA, the TCRdb D assignment of TRBD1 cannot be verified. The germline gives CDR1 SNHLY, CDR2 FYNNEI. The CDR3 totals 14 residues. The CDR3 protein is CARASGTDTYEQYF.

Judged by frequency, this clonotype is medium-sized. The J gene is TRBJ2-5, the V gene TRBV25-1. Per the germline V gene, CDR1 is MGHDK and CDR2 is SYGVNS. This CDR3 contains 18 residues. The CDR3 spells CASSTKDRRVTFGETQYF.

V usage is TRBV29-1 and J usage is TRBJ2-2; TCRdb returns TRBD1, unconfirmable since there is no DNA. The CDR3 consists of 13 residues. Germline V gene data show CDR1 as SQVTM and CDR2 as ANQGSEA. CDR3 sequence reads: CSVGGGDTGELFF.

The V gene is TRBV4-1, the J gene TRBJ1-1; no DNA is available, so the TRBD1 call from TCRdb remains unchecked. Germline V gene sequence: CDR1 MGHRA, CDR2 YSYEKL. This CDR3 region has 15 residues. The CDR3 sequence: CASSPEQGANTEAFF.

This clonotype is classed as medium-sized by frequency. This chain connects TRBV7-9 to TRBJ2-7. The CDR3 totals 14 residues. CDR1 is SEHNR, CDR2 FQNEAQ, per germline (reference sequence). The CDR3 spells CASSPRWSSYEQYF. The full variable domain, its missing parts supplied by reference TRBV7-9 and TRBJ2-7, is DTGVSQNPRHKITKRGQNVTFRCDPISEHNRLYWYRQTLGQGPEFLTYFQNEAQLEKSRLLSDRFSAERPKGSFSTLEIQRTEQGDSAMYLCASSPRWSSYEQYFGPGTRLTVT.

The genes are TRBV10-1 and TRBJ2-2; TCRdb's D gene call, TRBD1, goes unchecked for lack of DNA. Germline CDR1 WNHNN, CDR2 SYGVQD (reference sequence). This CDR3 region has 17 residues. The CDR3 here is CASSVSGGWFDTGELFF.

This chain links TRBV6-5 with TRBJ2-1. The CDR3 covers 15 residues. From germline, CDR1 is MNHEY and CDR2 SVGAGI. CDR3 in amino acids: CASTSSFYTYNEQFF.

The gene calls are TRBV28 and TRBJ2-6. This CDR3 is built from 18 residues. Germline V gene data show CDR1 as MDHEN and CDR2 as SYDVKM. Here the CDR3 reads CASTVSRSFASGANVLTF.

This chain joins TRBV20-1 and TRBJ2-3; no DNA is available, so the TRBD1 call from TCRdb remains unchecked. In germline, CDR1 is DFQATT, CDR2 SNEGSKA (reference sequence). This CDR3 is 13 amino acids long. The CDR3 sequence is CSAPTVPLDTQYF.

By frequency, this clonotype is medium-sized. V and J are TRBV7-2 and TRBJ2-5. In germline, CDR1 is SGHTA, CDR2 FQGNSA. CDR3 length equals 15 residues. The CDR3 loop reads CASRPTESLGETQYF.

The chain recombines TRBV5-1 with TRBJ2-5; the TCRdb D gene call, TRBD2, has no DNA to confirm it. The germline CDR1 and CDR2 sequences are SGHRS and YFSETQ. The CDR3 consists of 16 residues. The CDR3 reads CASSLGLAGAVETQYF.

This chain uses TRBV29-1 with TRBJ2-1; no DNA is available, so the TRBD1 call from TCRdb remains unchecked. This CDR3 region has 13 residues. Germline lookup yields CDR1 SQVTM and CDR2 ANQGSEA. CDR3 residues: CSVDRDLNNEQFF.

By frequency, this clonotype is medium-sized. The chain has TRBV15 and TRBJ1-5; checking the TCRdb D call of TRBD1 is not possible without DNA. The CDR3 length is 14 residues. Per germline, CDR1 LNHNV and CDR2 YYDKDF (reference sequence). CDR3 sequence reads: CATSRDRGNQPQHF.

Considering frequency, this clonotype is medium-sized. V and J are TRBV27 and TRBJ2-7; TCRdb designates TRBD1, a call that cannot be tested without DNA. The germline V gene encodes CDR1 MNHEY and CDR2 SMNVEV (reference sequence). The CDR3 contains 14 residues. CDR3 residues: CASRLTEGAYEQYF.

Judged by frequency, this clonotype is medium-sized. This rearrangement joins TRBV29-1 to TRBJ2-1; checking the TCRdb D call of TRBD2 is not possible without DNA. Germline V gives CDR1 SQVTM, CDR2 ANQGSEA. The CDR3 totals 14 residues. CDR3 protein: CSVTSGLSYNEQFF.

The chain uses TRBV25-1 and TRBJ2-1; TCRdb selects TRBD1, and the lack of DNA leaves this call unchecked. The CDR3 contains 15 residues. Germline values: CDR1 MGHDK, CDR2 SYGVNS. The CDR3 spells CASTPGTHSYNEQFF.

V and J are TRBV29-1 and TRBJ2-7; no DNA is available, so the TRBD1 call from TCRdb remains unchecked. The germline V gene has CDR1 SQVTM and CDR2 ANQGSEA. This CDR3 spans 14 amino acids. The CDR3 region is CSVQAQGAAYEQYF.